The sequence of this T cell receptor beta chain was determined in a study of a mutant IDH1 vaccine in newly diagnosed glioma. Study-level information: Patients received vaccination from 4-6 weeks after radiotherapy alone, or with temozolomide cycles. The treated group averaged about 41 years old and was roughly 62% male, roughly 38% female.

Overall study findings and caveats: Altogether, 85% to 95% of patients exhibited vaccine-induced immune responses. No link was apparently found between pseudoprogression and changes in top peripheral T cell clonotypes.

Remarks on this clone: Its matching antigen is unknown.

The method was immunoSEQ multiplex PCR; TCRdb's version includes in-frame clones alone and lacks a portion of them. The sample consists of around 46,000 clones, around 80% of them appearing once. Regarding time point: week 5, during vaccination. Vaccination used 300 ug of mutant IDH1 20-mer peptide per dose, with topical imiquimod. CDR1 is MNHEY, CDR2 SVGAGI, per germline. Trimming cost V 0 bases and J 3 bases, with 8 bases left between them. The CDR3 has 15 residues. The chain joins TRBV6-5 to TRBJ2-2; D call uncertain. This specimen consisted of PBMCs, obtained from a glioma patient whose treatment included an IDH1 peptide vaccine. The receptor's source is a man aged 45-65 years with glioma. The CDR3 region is CASSYSKVDTGELFF. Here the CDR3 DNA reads TGTGCCAGCAGTTACTCGAAAGTGGACACCGGGGAGCTGTTTTTT.